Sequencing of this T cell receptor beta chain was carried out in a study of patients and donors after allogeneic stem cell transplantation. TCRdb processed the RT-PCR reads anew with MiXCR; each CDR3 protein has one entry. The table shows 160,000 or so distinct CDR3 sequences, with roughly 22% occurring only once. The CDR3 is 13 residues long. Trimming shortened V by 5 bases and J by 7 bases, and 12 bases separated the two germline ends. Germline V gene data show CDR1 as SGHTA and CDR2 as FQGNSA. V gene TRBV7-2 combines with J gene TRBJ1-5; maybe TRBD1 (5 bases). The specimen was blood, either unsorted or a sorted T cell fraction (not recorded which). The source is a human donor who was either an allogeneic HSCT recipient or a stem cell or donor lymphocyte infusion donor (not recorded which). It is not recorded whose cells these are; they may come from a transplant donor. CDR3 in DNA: TGTGCCAGCAGCATTCAGGGACGACAGCCCCAGCATTTT. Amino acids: CASSIQGRQPQHF. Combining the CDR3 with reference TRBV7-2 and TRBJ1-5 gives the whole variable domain GAGVSQSPSNKVTEKGKDVELRCDPISGHTALYWYRQSLGQGLEFLIYFQGNSAPDKSGLPSDRFSAERTGGSVSTLTIQRTQQEDSAVYLCASSIQGRQPQHFGDGTRLSIL.